This is a list of T cell receptor beta chains from one sample in a study of human T cells and chemical hapten exposure. TCRdb re-derived calls from the RACE reads in MiXCR, one entry per CDR3 protein. The data contain roughly 200,000 distinct CDR3 sequences, 20% to 25% of them singletons. The sample was whole blood, taken in connection with sensitization to the hapten diphenylcyclopropenone (DPC). These receptors originate from a woman in her forties or fifties with alopecia areata. Some clones in this sample may be carry-over from other donors' samples. The CDR3 runs from the conserved cysteine through the conserved F or W. The order of the fields is CDR3 protein, V gene, J gene.

CASSYGSQETQYF,TRBV5-5,TRBJ2-5
CAIRQGETGELFF,TRBV10-3,TRBJ2-2
CASSSQTLETQYF,TRBV6-5,TRBJ2-5
CASSLEQGQETQYF,TRBV5-1,TRBJ2-5
CSARDRWGNQPQHF,TRBV20-1,TRBJ1-5
CSARDSKETQYF,TRBV29-1,TRBJ2-5
CASSHWTGVIVNEQFF,TRBV3-1,TRBJ2-1
CASRMDRLGGTGELFF,TRBV6-5,TRBJ2-2
CASSLTSVAGTEAFF,TRBV7-3,TRBJ1-1
CASSPYTGENSPLHF,TRBV28,TRBJ1-6
CSVVEPYTEAFF,TRBV29-1,TRBJ1-1
CASSSRDLRKFF,TRBV7-2,TRBJ2-1
CASSQGTQGNSPLHF,TRBV14,TRBJ1-6
CASKRLLAPQVYEQYF,TRBV7-9,TRBJ2-7
CASSFVAGGAQETQYF,TRBV5-1,TRBJ2-5
CSASPGAGVLTDTQYF,TRBV20-1,TRBJ2-3
CASSIRLRGNIQYF,TRBV27,TRBJ2-4
CASSSGLFGANVLTF,TRBV5-1,TRBJ2-6
CASSLGRDYGYTF,TRBV5-4,TRBJ1-2
CSARGTSPANEQFF,TRBV20-1,TRBJ2-1